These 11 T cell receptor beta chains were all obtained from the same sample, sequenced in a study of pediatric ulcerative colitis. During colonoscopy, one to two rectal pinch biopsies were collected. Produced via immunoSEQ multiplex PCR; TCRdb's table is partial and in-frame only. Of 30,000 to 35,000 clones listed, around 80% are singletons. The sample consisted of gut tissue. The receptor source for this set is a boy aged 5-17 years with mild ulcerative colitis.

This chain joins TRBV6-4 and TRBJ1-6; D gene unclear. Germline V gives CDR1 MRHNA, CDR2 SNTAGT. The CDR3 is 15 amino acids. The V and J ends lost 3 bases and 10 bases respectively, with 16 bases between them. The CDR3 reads CASSERYGKESPLHF. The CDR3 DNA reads TGTGCCAGCAGTGAAAGATATGGGAAGGAATCACCCCTCCACTTT.

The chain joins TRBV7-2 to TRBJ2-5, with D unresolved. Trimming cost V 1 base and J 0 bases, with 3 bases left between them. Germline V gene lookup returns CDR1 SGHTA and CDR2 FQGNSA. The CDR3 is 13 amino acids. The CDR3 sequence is CASSLVYQETQYF. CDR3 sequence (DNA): TGTGCCAGCAGCTTAGTGTACCAAGAGACCCAGTACTTC.

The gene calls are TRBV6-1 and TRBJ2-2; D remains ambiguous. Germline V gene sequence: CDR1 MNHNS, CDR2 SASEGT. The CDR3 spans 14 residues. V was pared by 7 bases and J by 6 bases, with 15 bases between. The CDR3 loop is CASIRTNNPGELFF. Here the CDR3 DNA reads TGTGCCAGCATCCGGACGAATAATCCCGGGGAGCTGTTTTTT.

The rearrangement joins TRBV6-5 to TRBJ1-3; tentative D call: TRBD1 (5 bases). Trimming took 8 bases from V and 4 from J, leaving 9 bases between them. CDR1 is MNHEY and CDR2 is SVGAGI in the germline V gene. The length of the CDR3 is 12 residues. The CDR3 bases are TGTGCCAGCTGGGGCGGGGGAAACACCATATATTTT. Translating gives CASWGGGNTIYF.

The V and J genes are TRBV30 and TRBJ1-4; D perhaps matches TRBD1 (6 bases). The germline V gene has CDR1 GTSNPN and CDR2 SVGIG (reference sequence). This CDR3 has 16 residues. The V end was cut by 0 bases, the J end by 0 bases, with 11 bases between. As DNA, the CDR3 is TGTGCCTGGAGTGTAGGGGGATATGCAACTAATGAAAAACTGTTTTTT. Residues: CAWSVGGYATNEKLFF.

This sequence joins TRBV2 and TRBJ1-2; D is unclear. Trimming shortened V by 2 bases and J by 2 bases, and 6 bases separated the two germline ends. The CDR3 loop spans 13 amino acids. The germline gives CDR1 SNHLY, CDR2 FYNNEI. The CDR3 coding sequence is TGTGCCAGCAGTGAAAGCGTCAACTATGGCTACACCTTC. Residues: CASSESVNYGYTF.

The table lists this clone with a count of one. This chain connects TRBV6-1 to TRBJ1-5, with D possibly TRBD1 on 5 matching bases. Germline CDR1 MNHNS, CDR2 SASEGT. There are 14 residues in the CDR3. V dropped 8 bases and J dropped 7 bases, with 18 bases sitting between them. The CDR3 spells CASASVGQGQPQHF. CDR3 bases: TGTGCCAGCGCTAGTGTGGGGCAAGGACAGCCCCAGCATTTT.

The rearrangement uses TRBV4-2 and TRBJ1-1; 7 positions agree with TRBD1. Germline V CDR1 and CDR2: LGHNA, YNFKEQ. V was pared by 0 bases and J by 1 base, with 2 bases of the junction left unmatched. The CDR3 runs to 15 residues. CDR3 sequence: CASSQEQGQNTEAFF. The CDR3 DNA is TGTGCCAGCAGCCAAGAACAGGGGCAGAACACTGAAGCTTTCTTT.

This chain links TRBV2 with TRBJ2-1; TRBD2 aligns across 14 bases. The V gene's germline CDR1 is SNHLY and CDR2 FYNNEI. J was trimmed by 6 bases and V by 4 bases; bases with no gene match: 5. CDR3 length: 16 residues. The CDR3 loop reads CASSGLAGGRGNEQFF. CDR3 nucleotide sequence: TGTGCCAGCAGTGGACTAGCGGGGGGGCGTGGCAATGAGCAGTTCTTC.

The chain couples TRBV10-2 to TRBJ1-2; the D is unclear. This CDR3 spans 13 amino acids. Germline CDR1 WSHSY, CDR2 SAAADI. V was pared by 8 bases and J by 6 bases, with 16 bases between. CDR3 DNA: TGCGCCAGCGCTCTAGACATCCAGGATGGCTACACCTTC. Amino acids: CASALDIQDGYTF.

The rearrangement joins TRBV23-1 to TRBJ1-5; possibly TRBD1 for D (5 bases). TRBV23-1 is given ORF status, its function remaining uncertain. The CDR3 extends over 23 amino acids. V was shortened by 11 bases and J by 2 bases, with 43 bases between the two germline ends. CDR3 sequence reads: CAVSKSGPAPSSRARRGNQPQHF. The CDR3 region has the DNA TGCGCCGTCAGTAAATCCGGACCGGCCCCCTCTTCCAGGGCTCGACGGGGCAATCAGCCCCAGCATTTT.